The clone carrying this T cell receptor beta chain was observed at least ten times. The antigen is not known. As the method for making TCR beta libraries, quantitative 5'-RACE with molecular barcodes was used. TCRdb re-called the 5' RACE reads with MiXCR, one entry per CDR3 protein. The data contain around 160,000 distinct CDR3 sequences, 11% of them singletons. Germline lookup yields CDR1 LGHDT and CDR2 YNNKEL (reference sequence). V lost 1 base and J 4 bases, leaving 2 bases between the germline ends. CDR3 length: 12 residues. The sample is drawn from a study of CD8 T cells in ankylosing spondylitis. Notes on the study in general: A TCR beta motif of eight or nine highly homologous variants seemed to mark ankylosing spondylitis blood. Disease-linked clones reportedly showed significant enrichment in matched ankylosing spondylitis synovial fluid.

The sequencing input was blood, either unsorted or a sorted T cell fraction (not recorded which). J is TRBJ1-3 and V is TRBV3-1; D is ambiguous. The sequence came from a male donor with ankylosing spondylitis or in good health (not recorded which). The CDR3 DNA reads TGTGCCAGCAGCCAAGGGGGAAACACCATATATTTT. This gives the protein CASSQGGNTIYF.